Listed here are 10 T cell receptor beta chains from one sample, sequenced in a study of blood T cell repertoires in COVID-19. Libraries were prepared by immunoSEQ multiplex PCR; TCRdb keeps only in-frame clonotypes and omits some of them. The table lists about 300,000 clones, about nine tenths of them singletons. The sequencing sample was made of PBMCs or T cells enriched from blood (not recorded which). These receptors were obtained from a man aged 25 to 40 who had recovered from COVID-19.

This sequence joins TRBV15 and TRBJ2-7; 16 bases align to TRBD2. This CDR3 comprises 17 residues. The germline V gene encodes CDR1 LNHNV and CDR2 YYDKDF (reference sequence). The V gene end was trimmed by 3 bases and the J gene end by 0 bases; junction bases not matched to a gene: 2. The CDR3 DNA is TGTGCCACCAGCAGCGGGACTAGCGGGAGGGCCTCCTACGAGCAGTACTTC. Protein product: CATSSGTSGRASYEQYF.

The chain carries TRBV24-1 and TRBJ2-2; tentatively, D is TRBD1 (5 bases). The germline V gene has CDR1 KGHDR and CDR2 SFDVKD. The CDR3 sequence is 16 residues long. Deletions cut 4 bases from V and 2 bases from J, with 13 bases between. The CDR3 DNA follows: TGTGCCACCAGTGACCAAGACAGATTTAACACCGGGGAGCTGTTTTTT. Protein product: CATSDQDRFNTGELFF.

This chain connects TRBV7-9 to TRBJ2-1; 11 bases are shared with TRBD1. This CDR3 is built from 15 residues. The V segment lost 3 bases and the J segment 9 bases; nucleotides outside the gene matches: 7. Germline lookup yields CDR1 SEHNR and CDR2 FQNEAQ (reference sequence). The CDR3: CASSFGTGGRGEQFF. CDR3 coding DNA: TGTGCCAGCAGCTTTGGGACAGGGGGTAGGGGTGAGCAGTTCTTC.

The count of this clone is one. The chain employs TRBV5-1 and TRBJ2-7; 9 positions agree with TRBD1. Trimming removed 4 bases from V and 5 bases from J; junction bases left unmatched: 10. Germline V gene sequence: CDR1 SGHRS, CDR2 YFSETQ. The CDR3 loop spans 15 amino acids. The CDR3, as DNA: TGCGCCAGCAGCCTAACCCCGGGACAGGGTAACGAGCAGTACTTC. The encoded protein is CASSLTPGQGNEQYF.

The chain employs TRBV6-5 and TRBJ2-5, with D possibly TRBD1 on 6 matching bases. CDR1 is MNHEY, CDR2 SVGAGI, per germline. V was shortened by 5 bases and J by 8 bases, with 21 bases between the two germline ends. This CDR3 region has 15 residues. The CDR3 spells CASSPPTGQKRTQYF. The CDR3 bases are TGTGCCAGCAGTCCCCCGACAGGCCAGAAGAGAACCCAGTACTTC.

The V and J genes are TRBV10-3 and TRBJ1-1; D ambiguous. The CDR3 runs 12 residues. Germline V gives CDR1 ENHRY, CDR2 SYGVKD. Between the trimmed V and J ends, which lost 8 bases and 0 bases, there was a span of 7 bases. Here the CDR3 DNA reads TGTGCCATCGGCGGGGTGAACACTGAAGCTTTCTTT. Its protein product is CAIGGVNTEAFF.

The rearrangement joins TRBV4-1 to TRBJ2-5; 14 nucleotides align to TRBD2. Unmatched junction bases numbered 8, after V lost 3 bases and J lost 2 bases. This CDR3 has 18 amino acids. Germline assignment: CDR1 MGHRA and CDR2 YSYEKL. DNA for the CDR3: TGCGCCAGCAGCCACCTGGAGGGACTAGCGGGAGATCAAGAGACCCAGTACTTC. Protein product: CASSHLEGLAGDQETQYF.

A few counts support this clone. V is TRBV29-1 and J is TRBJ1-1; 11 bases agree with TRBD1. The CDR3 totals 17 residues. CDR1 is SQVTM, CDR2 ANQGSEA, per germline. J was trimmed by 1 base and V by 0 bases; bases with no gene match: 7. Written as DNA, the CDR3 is TGCAGCGTTGAAGACTGGACAGGGGGCTTCGGGAACACTGAAGCTTTCTTT. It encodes CSVEDWTGGFGNTEAFF.

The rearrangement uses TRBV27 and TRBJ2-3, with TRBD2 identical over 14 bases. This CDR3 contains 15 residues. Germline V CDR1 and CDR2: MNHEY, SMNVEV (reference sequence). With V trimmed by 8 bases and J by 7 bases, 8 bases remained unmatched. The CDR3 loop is CASGGTSGGFNTQYF. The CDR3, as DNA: TGTGCCAGCGGGGGGACTAGCGGGGGTTTCAATACGCAGTATTTT.

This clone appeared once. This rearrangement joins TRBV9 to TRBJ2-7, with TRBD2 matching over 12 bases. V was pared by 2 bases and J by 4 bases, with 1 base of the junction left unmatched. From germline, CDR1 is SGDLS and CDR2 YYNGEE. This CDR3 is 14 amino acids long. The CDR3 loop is CASSVTSGSYEQYF. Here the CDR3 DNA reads TGTGCCAGCAGCGTGACTAGCGGGAGTTACGAGCAGTACTTC.